This T cell receptor (beta chain) was captured in a study of blood T cell repertoires in COVID-19. The overall study: Samples came from the United States, Italy and Spain, spanning acute and convalescent COVID-19.

Per the original methods: Quantification of nucleated cells was approximated via reference gene primer amplification. Profiling relied on immunoSEQ multiplex PCR, and the TCRdb table lists in-frame clones only, not all of them. V, J and clone size are taken as reported in that table, and D and trimming were inferred from the DNA itself. The sample carries a few hundred thousand clones, roughly 86% recorded once. Participants reported their clinical history, and cohort assignment relied on those reports. Recovered Cohort 3 donors showed two negative PCRs, clearance, or symptom resolution. V lost 6 bases, J lost 2 bases, and 11 bases lay in between. Per germline, CDR1 SGHRS and CDR2 YFSETQ. The CDR3 runs to 13 residues.

The rearrangement joins TRBV5-1 to TRBJ1-2; D gene ambiguous. The sequencing input was PBMCs or T cells enriched from blood (not recorded which). The receptor was isolated from a woman aged 55-69 years who had recovered from COVID-19. The CDR3 DNA reads as TGCGCCAGCACCTACGACAAGAACTATGGCTACACCTTC. Its protein is CASTYDKNYGYTF.